This T cell receptor (beta chain) came from a study of T-cell memory formation after mild COVID-19. Study at large: Largely donor-specific TCR clusters were found. The study, taken as a whole, reports: Contracting CD4+ clones were located mainly in CM and EM, and CD8+ clones in EMRA. Pre-infection memory already had some responding clones, implying cross-reactive memory joined.

As to this clonotype: Its specificity is not known.

The CDR3 loop spans 11 amino acids. Germline V gene lookup returns CDR1 SEHNR and CDR2 FQNEAQ (reference sequence). Trimming left V 4 bases short and J 4 bases short, with 4 bases between. TCRalpha and TCRbeta libraries used 5'RACE with constant-segment primers and UMIs. TCRdb itself ran the 5' RACE reads through MiXCR, one entry per CDR3 protein. The table lists 250,000 to 350,000 distinct CDR3 sequences, 15% of them singletons. Sequenced: PBMCs or a T cell subset sorted from them (not recorded which). This sequence originates from a man between 18 and 35 years old who had mild COVID-19 (a few samples of this study predate the infection). Cell type and time point are not known. J is TRBJ2-5 and V is TRBV7-9; D not resolved. This CDR3 is CASSSVETQYF. CDR3 DNA sequence: TGTGCCAGCAGCTCTGTAGAGACCCAGTACTTC.